The TCR beta chain under discussion was sequenced for a study of metastatic and nonmetastatic thyroid tumors. Overall study: Samples came from malignant and benign thyroid patients, and repertoires were compared across blood and tumor or nodule tissue.

This clone has a count of ten or more. Its antigen is unidentified. How the authors handled the data: A papillary thyroid cancer distant-metastasis classifier was built from CDR3 differences across clinicopathological groups. TCRdb re-called clones from the PCR reads using MiXCR. For this entry, the V and J calls and clone size follow TCRdb and not the study's own pipeline. The table has about 92,000 clones, just under 15% seen once. Germline V gene sequence: CDR1 MRHNA, CDR2 SNTAGT. V shed 4 bases and J shed 4 bases, with 13 bases lying between them. CDR3 size: 14 residues. Thyroid surgery had not been preceded by any treatment in any patient. General observations from the study: Compared with benign nodules, malignant thyroid tumors were reported to have significantly higher TCR beta diversity in both blood and tumor.

The specimen sequenced was blood. This rearrangement joins TRBV6-4 to TRBJ2-5; tentatively, D is TRBD1 (6 bases). This TCR derives from a female donor with papillary thyroid cancer or a benign thyroid nodule (not recorded which). Some clones in this sample may be carry-over from other donors' samples. The CDR3 protein is CASSGQGSGETQYF. In nucleotides, the CDR3 is TGTGCCAGCAGTGGGCAGGGGTCCGGAGAGACCCAGTACTTC.